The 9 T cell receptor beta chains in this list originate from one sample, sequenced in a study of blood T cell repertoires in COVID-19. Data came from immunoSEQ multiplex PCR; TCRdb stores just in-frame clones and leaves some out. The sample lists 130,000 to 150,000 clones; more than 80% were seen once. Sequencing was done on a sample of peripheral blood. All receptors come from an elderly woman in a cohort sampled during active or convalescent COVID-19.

The CDR3 sequence: CASSSLRDTQYF. Here the CDR3 DNA reads TGCGCCAGCAGCTCCCTTCGGGATACGCAGTATTTT. The rearrangement links TRBV5-1 to TRBJ2-3, with D unclear. The ends were cut back, 3 bases at V and 6 bases at J, with 8 bases in the middle. Germline V gives CDR1 SGHRS, CDR2 YFSETQ. The CDR3 runs 12 residues.

The CDR3 protein is CASSQELGGSSTDTEAFF. The DNA of the CDR3 is TGCGCCAGCAGCCAAGAACTAGGGGGCTCCTCAACGGACACTGAAGCTTTCTTT. The V and J genes are TRBV4-3 and TRBJ1-1; 7 nucleotides line up with TRBD1. The CDR3 sequence is 18 residues long. Germline V gene data show CDR1 as LGHNA and CDR2 as YSLEER. Unmatched junction bases numbered 13, after V lost 0 bases and J lost 3 bases.

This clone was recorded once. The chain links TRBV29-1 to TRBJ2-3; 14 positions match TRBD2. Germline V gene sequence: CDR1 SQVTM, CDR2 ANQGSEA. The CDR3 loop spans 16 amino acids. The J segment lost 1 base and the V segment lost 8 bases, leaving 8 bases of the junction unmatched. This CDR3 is CSIGLAGGVGTDTQYF. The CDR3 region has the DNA TGCAGCATAGGACTAGCGGGGGGCGTTGGCACAGATACGCAGTATTTT.

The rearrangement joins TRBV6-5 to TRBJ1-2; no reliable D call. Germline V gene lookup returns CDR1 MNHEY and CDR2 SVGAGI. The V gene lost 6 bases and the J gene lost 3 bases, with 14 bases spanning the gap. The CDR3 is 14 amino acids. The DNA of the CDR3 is TGTGCCAGCAGAGCCTCCGGGATCGACTATGGCTACACCTTC. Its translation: CASRASGIDYGYTF.

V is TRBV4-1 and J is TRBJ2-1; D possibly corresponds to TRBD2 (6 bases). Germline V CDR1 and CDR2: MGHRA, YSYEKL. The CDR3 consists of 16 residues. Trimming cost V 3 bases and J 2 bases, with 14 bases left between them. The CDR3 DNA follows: TGCGCCAGCAGCCACCCGGGACTCCAAACCTACAATGAGCAGTTCTTC. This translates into CASSHPGLQTYNEQFF.

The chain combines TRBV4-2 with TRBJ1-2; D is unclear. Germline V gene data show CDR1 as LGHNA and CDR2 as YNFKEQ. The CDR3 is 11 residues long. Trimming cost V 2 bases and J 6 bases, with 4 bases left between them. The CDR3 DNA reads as TGTGCCAGCAGCCAAAGCAATGGCTACACCTTC. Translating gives CASSQSNGYTF.

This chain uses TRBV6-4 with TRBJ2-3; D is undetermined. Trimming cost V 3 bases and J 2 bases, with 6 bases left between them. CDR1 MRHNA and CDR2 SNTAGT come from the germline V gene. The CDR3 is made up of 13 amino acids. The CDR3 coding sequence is TGTGCCAGCAGTGAGGAGTACACAGATACGCAGTATTTT. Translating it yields CASSEEYTDTQYF.

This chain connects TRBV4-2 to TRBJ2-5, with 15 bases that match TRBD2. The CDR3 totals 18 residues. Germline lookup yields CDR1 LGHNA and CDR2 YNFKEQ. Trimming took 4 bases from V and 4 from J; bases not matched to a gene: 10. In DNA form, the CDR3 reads TGTGCCAGCAGCCCAGGACTAGCGGGGGGGCCCTCCGTAGAGACCCAGTACTTC. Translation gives CASSPGLAGGPSVETQYF.

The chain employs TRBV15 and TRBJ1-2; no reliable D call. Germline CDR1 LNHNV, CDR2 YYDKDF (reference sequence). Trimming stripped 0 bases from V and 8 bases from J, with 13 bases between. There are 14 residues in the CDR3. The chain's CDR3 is CATSRDRAGLGYTF. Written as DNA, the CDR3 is TGTGCCACCAGCAGAGATCGGGCGGGTTTGGGCTACACCTTC.